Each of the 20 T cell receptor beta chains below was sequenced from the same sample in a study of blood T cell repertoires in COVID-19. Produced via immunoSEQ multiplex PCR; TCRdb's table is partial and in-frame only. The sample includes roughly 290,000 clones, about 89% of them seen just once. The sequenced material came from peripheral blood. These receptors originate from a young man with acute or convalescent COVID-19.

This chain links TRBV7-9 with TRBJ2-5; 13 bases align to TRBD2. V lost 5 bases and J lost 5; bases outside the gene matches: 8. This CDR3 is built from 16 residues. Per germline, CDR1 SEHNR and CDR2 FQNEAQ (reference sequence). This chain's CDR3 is CASSLLAGGPGETQYF. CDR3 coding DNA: TGTGCCAGCAGCCTACTAGCGGGGGGGCCCGGGGAGACCCAGTACTTC.

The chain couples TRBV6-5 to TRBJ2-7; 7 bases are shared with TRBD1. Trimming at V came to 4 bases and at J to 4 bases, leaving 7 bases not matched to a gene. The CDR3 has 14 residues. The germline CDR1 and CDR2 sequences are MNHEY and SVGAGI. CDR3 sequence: CASSSYRGSYEQYF. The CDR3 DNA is TGTGCCAGCAGTTCCTACAGGGGTAGTTACGAGCAGTACTTC.

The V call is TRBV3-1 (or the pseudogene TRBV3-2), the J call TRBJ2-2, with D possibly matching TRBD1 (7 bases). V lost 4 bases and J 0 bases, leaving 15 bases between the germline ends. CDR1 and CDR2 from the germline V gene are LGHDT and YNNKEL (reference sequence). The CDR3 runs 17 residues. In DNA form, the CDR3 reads TGTGCCAGCAGCCCTGGAGGGGGCTACGCGAACACCGGGGAGCTGTTTTTT. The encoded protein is CASSPGGGYANTGELFF.

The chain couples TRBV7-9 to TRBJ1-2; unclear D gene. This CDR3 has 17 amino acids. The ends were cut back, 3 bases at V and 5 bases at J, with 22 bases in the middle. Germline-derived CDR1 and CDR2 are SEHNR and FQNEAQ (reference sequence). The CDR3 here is CASSFLPPQDYSYGYTF. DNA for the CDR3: TGTGCCAGCAGCTTCTTACCACCCCAGGACTATAGTTATGGCTACACCTTC.

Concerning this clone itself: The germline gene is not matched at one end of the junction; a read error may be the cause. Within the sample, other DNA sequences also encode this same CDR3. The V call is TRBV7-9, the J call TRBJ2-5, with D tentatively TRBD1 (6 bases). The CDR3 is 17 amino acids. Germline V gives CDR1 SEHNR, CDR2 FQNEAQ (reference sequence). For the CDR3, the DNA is TGTGCCAGCAGCTTGGGTTTATGGGGGCTTGCCAGGGAGACTCAGTACTTC. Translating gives CASSLGLWGLARETQYF.

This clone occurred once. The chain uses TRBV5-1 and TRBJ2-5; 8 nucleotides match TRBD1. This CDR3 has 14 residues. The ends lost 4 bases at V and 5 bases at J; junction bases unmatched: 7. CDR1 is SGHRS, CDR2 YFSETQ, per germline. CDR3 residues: CASSILQGEETQYF. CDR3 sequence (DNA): TGCGCCAGCAGCATACTACAGGGGGAGGAGACCCAGTACTTC. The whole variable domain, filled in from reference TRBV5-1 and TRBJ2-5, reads KAGVTQTPRYLIKTRGQQVTLSCSPISGHRSVSWYQQTPGQGLQFLFEYFSETQRNKGNFPGRFSGRQFSNSRSEMNVSTLELGDSALYLCASSILQGEETQYFGPGTRLLVL.

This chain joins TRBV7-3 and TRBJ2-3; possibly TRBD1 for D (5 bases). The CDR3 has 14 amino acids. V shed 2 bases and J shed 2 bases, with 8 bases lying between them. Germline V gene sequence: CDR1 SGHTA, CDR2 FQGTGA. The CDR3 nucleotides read TGTGCCAGCAGCTTAGACAGAGCCACAGATACGCAGTATTTT. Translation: CASSLDRATDTQYF.

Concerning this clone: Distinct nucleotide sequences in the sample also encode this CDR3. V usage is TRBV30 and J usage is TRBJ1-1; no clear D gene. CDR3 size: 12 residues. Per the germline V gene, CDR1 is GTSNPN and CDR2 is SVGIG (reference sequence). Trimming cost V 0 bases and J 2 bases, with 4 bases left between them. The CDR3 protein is CAWSVLNTEAFF. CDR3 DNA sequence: TGTGCCTGGAGTGTCTTAAACACTGAAGCTTTCTTT.

CDR3 sequence: CASSPMGAGGSSGANVLTF. The CDR3 bases are TGTGCCAGCAGCCCTATGGGTGCAGGGGGCTCCTCTGGGGCCAACGTCCTGACTTTC. This rearrangement joins TRBV3-1 (or the pseudogene TRBV3-2) to TRBJ2-6; 8 nucleotides align to TRBD1. Germline V gene data show CDR1 as LGHDT and CDR2 as YNNKEL (reference sequence). The CDR3 spans 19 residues. The junction had 11 bases not matched to a gene; V was cut back by 4 bases and J by 0 bases.

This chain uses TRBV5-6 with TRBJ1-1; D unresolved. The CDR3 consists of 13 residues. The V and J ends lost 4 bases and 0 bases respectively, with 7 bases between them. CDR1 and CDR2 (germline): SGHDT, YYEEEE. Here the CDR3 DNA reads TGTGCCAGCAGCCTCGGGTTGAACACTGAAGCTTTCTTT. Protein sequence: CASSLGLNTEAFF.

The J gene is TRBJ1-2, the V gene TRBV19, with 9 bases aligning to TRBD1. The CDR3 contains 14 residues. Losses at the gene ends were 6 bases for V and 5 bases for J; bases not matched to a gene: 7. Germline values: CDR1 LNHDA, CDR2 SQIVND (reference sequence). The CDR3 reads CASRKQGAYYGYTF. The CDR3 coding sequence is TGTGCCAGTAGGAAACAGGGGGCTTATTATGGCTACACCTTC. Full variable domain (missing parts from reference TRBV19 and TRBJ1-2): DGGITQSPKYLFRKEGQNVTLSCEQNLNHDAMYWYRQDPGQGLRLIYYSQIVNDFQKGDIAEGYSVSREKKESFPLTVTSAQKNPTAFYLCASRKQGAYYGYTFGSGTRLTVV.

DNA for the CDR3: TGTGCCACCAGAGTCCAACCGGGACAGAAAAACATTCAGTACTTC. It is translated as CATRVQPGQKNIQYF. The rearrangement joins TRBV24-1 to TRBJ2-4; 7 positions agree with TRBD1. Losses at the gene ends were 7 bases for V and 4 bases for J; bases not matched to a gene: 9. CDR1 KGHDR and CDR2 SFDVKD come from the germline V gene. The CDR3 is made up of 15 amino acids.

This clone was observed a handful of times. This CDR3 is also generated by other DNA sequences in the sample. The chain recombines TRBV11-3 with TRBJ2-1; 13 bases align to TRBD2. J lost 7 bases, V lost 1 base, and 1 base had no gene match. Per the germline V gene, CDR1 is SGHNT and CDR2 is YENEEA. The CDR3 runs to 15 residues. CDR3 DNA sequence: TGTGCCAGCAGCTTAGTGACTAGCGGGAGGAATGAGCAGTTCTTC. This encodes CASSLVTSGRNEQFF.

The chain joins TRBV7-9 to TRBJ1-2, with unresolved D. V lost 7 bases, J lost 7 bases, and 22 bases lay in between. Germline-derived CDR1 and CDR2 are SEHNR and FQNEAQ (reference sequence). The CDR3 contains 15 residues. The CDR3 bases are TGTGCCAGCATCCCTCTTGGCGGGGAAGCGGGTGGCTACACCTTC. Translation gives CASIPLGGEAGGYTF.

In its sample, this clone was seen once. CDR3 in amino acids: CASSQDISGLLYNEQFF. The CDR3 bases are TGCGCCAGCAGCCAAGATATTAGCGGCCTTCTCTACAATGAGCAGTTCTTC. The chain is built from TRBV4-1 and TRBJ2-1, with D tentatively TRBD2 (6 bases). Germline values: CDR1 MGHRA, CDR2 YSYEKL. The CDR3 has 17 amino acids. The V and J ends lost 0 bases and 3 bases respectively, with 15 bases between them.

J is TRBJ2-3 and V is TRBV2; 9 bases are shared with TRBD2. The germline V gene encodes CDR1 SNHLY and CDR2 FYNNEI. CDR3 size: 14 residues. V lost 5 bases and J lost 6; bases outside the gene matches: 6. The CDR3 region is CASSIAGVVDTQYF. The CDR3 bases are TGTGCCAGCAGTATAGCGGGGGTGGTGGATACGCAGTATTTT.

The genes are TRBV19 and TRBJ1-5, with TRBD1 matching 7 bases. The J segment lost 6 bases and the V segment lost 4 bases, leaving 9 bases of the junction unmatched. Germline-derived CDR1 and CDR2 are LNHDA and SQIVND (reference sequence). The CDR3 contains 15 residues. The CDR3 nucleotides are TGTGCCAGTAGTAGCCGACAGGGAGAGATTCAGCCCCAGCATTTT. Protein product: CASSSRQGEIQPQHF.

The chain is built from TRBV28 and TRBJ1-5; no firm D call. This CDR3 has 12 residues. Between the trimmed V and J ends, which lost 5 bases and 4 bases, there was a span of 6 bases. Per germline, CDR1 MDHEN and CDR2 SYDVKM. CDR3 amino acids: CASSVTNQPQHF. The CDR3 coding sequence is TGTGCCAGCAGTGTCACAAATCAGCCCCAGCATTTT.

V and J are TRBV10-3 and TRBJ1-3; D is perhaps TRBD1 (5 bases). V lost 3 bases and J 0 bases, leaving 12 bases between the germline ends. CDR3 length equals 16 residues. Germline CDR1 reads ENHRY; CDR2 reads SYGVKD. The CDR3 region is CAISERQGSSGNTIYF. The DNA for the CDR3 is TGTGCCATCAGTGAACGGCAGGGAAGCTCTGGAAACACCATATATTTT.

The CDR3 sequence is CASSISGQPQHF. Written as DNA, the CDR3 is TGTGCCAGTAGTATTTCGGGACAGCCCCAGCATTTT. J is TRBJ1-5 and V is TRBV19, with D hard to call. With 3 bases removed from V and 7 bases from J, the gap between germline ends came to 7 bases. CDR3 size: 12 residues. Germline CDR1 LNHDA, CDR2 SQIVND (reference sequence).